This T cell receptor beta chain is from a study of cytomegalovirus exposure and HLA in healthy donors. The wider study: Early released data had about 80 million unique TCRs, all coming from HLA-typed donors.

V dropped 4 bases and J dropped 2; count of bases not matched to a gene: 13. The CDR3 sequence is 19 residues long. The germline gives CDR1 SGHRS, CDR2 YFSETQ. 60 Vbeta and 13 Jbeta primers were used in PCR. Profiled with immunoSEQ multiplex PCR; TCRdb holds only in-frame clones, not every one. Counted here are 100,000 or so clones, 9.5% to 15% occurring once; the ten biggest clones make up about 16%. A word on this clone: Its specificity is unknown.

Study-wide points: Per a later analysis, about 17,000 TCR beta sequences showed association with HLA alleles at 0.05 false discovery rate.

The gene calls are TRBV5-1 and TRBJ2-1; 12 nucleotides align to TRBD2. The sequence was obtained from a man between 40 and 49 years old in good health and CMV-seropositive. Sequences were obtained from PBMCs. The CDR3 spells CASSAGTSGQRHAYNEQFF. The CDR3, as DNA: TGCGCCAGCAGCGCCGGGACTAGCGGGCAGAGGCACGCCTACAATGAGCAGTTCTTC.